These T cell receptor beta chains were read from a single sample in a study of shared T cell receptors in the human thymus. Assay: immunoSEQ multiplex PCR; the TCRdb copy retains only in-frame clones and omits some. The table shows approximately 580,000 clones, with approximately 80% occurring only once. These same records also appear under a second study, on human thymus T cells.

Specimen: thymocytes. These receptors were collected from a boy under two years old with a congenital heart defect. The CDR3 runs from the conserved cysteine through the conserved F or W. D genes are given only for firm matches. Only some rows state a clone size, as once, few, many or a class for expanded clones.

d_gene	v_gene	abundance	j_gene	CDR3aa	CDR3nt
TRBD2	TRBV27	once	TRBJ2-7	CASSPAGAREQYF	TGTGCCAGCAGTCCAGCGGGAGCGAGGGAGCAGTACTTC
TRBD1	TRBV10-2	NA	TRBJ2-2	CASSSRRQGAIGELFF	TGCGCCAGCTCGTCCAGGAGGCAGGGGGCCATCGGGGAGCTGTTTTTT
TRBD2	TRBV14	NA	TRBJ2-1	CASSHPVGLAANEQFF	TGTGCCAGCAGCCACCCCGTGGGACTAGCAGCCAATGAGCAGTTCTTC
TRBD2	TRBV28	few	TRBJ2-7	CASSPGTSGGSSYEQYF	TGTGCCAGCAGTCCCGGGACTAGCGGAGGATCTTCCTACGAGCAGTACTTC
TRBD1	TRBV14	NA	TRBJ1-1	CASSPGQGGDTEAFF	TGTGCCAGCAGCCCCGGACAGGGGGGGGACACTGAAGCTTTCTTT
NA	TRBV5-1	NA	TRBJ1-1	CASSLGRKHREAFF	TGCGCCAGCAGCCTAGGTAGGAAGCACAGGGAAGCTTTCTTT
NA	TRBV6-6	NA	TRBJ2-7	CASSARSSGLSYEQYF	TGTGCCAGCAGTGCCCGTTCGAGCGGGCTTTCCTACGAGCAGTACTTC
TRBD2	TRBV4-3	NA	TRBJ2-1	CASSQGLAGVRDEQFF	TGCGCCAGCAGCCAGGGACTAGCGGGAGTGCGCGATGAGCAGTTCTTC
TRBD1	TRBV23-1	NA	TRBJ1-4	CASSQTGGVNEKLFF	TGCGCCAGCAGTCAAACAGGGGGCGTTAATGAAAAACTGTTTTTT
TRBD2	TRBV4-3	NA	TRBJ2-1	CASSQGSGSWNEQFF	TGCGCCAGCAGCCAAGGAAGCGGGAGCTGGAATGAGCAGTTCTTC
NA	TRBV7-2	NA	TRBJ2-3	CASSLVVAGDTQYF	TGTGCCAGCAGCTTAGTGGTTGCGGGAGATACGCAGTATTTT
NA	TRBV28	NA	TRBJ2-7	CASSLSRAGEQYF	TGTGCCAGCAGTTTATCCAGGGCGGGGGAGCAGTACTTC
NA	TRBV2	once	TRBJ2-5	CASGQRRWEETQYF	TGTGCCAGCGGGCAGCGGCGGTGGGAGGAGACCCAGTACTTC
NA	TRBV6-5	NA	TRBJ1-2	CASSYVLADYGYTF	TGTGCCAGCAGTTACGTTTTGGCAGACTATGGCTACACCTTC
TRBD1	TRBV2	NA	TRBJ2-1	CASSEDPGQMYNEQFF	TGTGCCAGCAGTGAAGACCCGGGACAGATGTACAATGAGCAGTTCTTC
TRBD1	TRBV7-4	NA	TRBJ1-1	CASSLESPGTGLRLDTEAFF	TGTGCCAGCAGCTTAGAGTCCCCCGGGACAGGTCTCCGGTTGGACACTGAAGCTTTCTTT